This is a list of T cell receptor beta chains from one sample in a study of regulatory T cells in long-lasting Graves disease. One entry per CDR3 protein results from TCRdb running MiXCR on the multiplex PCR reads. The repertoire has 300,000 to 500,000 distinct CDR3 sequences, around 20% of them found once; the top ten carry less than 25%. Specimen: peripheral blood mononuclear cells (PBMCs), collected when the disease was refractory, from a patient treated with antithyroid drugs. The receptors here all came from a female donor with Graves disease. CDR3s include the opening cysteine and the closing phenylalanine or tryptophan. Each record gives: J gene, D gene, clone size, V gene, CDR3 protein, CDR3 DNA. The D gene is left open where the match is weak. The listing skips clone size in some rows; elsewhere it reads once, few, many or a size class.

j_call: TRBJ1-2
d_call: TRBD1
clone_size: .
v_call: TRBV15
cdr3_aa: CATSSGDRGSGFNYGYTF
cdr3_nt: TGTGCCACCAGCAGTGGGGACAGGGGGTCCGGATTTAACTATGGCTACACCTTC

j_call: TRBJ1-3
d_call: .
clone_size: .
v_call: TRBV6-5
cdr3_aa: CASSSRETSGNTIYF
cdr3_nt: TGTGCCAGCAGTTCCAGGGAGACCTCTGGAAACACCATATATTTT

j_call: TRBJ1-1
d_call: .
clone_size: many
v_call: TRBV3-1
cdr3_aa: CASSQGQVNTEAFF
cdr3_nt: TGTGCCAGCAGCCAGGGTCAAGTGAACACTGAAGCTTTCTTT

j_call: TRBJ2-3
d_call: TRBD2
clone_size: .
v_call: TRBV27
cdr3_aa: CASSQLAGVIDTQYF
cdr3_nt: TGTGCCAGCAGTCAATTAGCGGGAGTTATAGATACGCAGTATTTT

j_call: TRBJ2-2
d_call: TRBD2
clone_size: .
v_call: TRBV4-3
cdr3_aa: CASSRSLAGGTGELFF
cdr3_nt: TGCGCCAGCAGCCGTTCCCTAGCGGGAGGAACCGGGGAGCTGTTTTTT

j_call: TRBJ2-6
d_call: .
clone_size: many
v_call: TRBV7-8
cdr3_aa: CASSPDIHSGANVLTF
cdr3_nt: TGTGCCAGCAGCCCCGACATACACTCTGGGGCCAACGTCCTGACTTTC

j_call: TRBJ2-2
d_call: .
clone_size: .
v_call: TRBV28
cdr3_aa: CASSLPPEGRDTGELFF
cdr3_nt: TGTGCCAGCAGTCTCCCCCCGGAGGGGCGCGACACCGGGGAGCTGTTTTTT

j_call: TRBJ1-2
d_call: TRBD1
clone_size: few
v_call: TRBV7-9
cdr3_aa: CASSQGQGNTGYTF
cdr3_nt: TGTGCCAGCAGCCAGGGACAGGGGAATACGGGCTACACCTTC

j_call: TRBJ2-7
d_call: .
clone_size: many
v_call: TRBV7-8
cdr3_aa: CASSLDLTGPYEQYF
cdr3_nt: TGTGCCAGCAGCTTAGATCTAACCGGTCCCTACGAGCAGTACTTC

j_call: TRBJ2-2
d_call: TRBD2
clone_size: few
v_call: TRBV5-1
cdr3_aa: CASSPTSGSVTGELFF
cdr3_nt: TGCGCCAGCAGCCCAACTAGCGGGAGTGTCACCGGGGAGCTGTTTTTT

j_call: TRBJ2-7
d_call: TRBD2
clone_size: many
v_call: TRBV11-2
cdr3_aa: CASSNGLAEQYF
cdr3_nt: TGTGCCAGCAGCAACGGACTAGCGGAGCAGTACTTC

j_call: TRBJ2-7
d_call: .
clone_size: many
v_call: TRBV28
cdr3_aa: CASSSSTPSSYEQYF
cdr3_nt: TGTGCCAGCAGTTCATCGACTCCCTCCTCCTACGAGCAGTACTTC

j_call: TRBJ1-5
d_call: .
clone_size: once
v_call: TRBV4-3
cdr3_aa: CASSQDLSQPQHF
cdr3_nt: TGCGCCAGCAGCCAAGATTTAAGCCAGCCCCAGCATTTT

j_call: TRBJ2-5
d_call: TRBD2
clone_size: .
v_call: TRBV5-1
cdr3_aa: CASRPGTSGRTQYF
cdr3_nt: TGCGCCAGCAGACCCGGGACTAGCGGAAGGACCCAGTACTTC

j_call: TRBJ1-1
d_call: .
clone_size: few
v_call: TRBV2
cdr3_aa: CASTGDGGNTEAFF
cdr3_nt: TGTGCCAGCACTGGGGATGGAGGGAACACTGAAGCTTTCTTT

j_call: TRBJ2-7
d_call: TRBD2
clone_size: many
v_call: TRBV28
cdr3_aa: CASSLASGSWPYEQYF
cdr3_nt: TGTGCCAGCAGTTTAGCTAGCGGGAGTTGGCCCTACGAGCAGTACTTC

j_call: TRBJ2-4
d_call: TRBD1
clone_size: few
v_call: TRBV29-1
cdr3_aa: CSATGLYKNIQYF
cdr3_nt: TGCAGCGCGACAGGGTTGTACAAAAACATTCAGTACTTC

j_call: TRBJ1-1
d_call: .
clone_size: few
v_call: TRBV30
cdr3_aa: CAWGSSEAFF
cdr3_nt: TGTGCCTGGGGGAGTAGTGAAGCTTTCTTT

j_call: TRBJ1-1
d_call: .
clone_size: many
v_call: TRBV6-1
cdr3_aa: CASNPVMNTEAFF
cdr3_nt: TGTGCCAGCAATCCGGTCATGAACACTGAAGCTTTCTTT

j_call: TRBJ2-7
d_call: .
clone_size: .
v_call: TRBV25-1
cdr3_aa: CASRPPGAYYEQYF
cdr3_nt: TGTGCCAGCAGACCCCCGGGGGCTTACTACGAGCAGTACTTC

j_call: TRBJ1-4
d_call: .
clone_size: .
v_call: TRBV4-3
cdr3_aa: CASSQAPIAEKLFF
cdr3_nt: TGCGCCAGCAGCCAAGCTCCCATTGCTGAAAAACTGTTTTTT

j_call: TRBJ2-7
d_call: .
clone_size: .
v_call: TRBV27
cdr3_aa: CASSIAGVGAYEQYF
cdr3_nt: TGTGCCAGCAGTATAGCAGGGGTCGGGGCTTACGAGCAGTACTTC

j_call: TRBJ1-6
d_call: .
clone_size: many
v_call: TRBV28
cdr3_aa: CASSYSQAYNSPLHF
cdr3_nt: TGTGCCAGCAGCTATTCCCAGGCCTATAATTCACCCCTCCACTTT

j_call: TRBJ1-5
d_call: .
clone_size: many
v_call: TRBV12-3/TRBV12-4
cdr3_aa: CASSPDVRPQHF
cdr3_nt: TGTGCCAGCAGCCCGGACGTTCGTCCCCAGCATTTT

j_call: TRBJ2-2
d_call: TRBD1
clone_size: .
v_call: TRBV20-1
cdr3_aa: CSASDRGPTGELFF
cdr3_nt: TGCAGTGCATCAGACAGGGGGCCCACCGGGGAGCTGTTTTTT

j_call: TRBJ1-5
d_call: .
clone_size: .
v_call: TRBV6-2/TRBV6-3
cdr3_aa: CASSEDQGNQPQHF
cdr3_nt: TGTGCCAGCAGTGAAGATCAGGGAAATCAGCCCCAGCATTTT

j_call: TRBJ1-3
d_call: .
clone_size: .
v_call: TRBV12-5
cdr3_aa: CASAKGGSGNTIYF
cdr3_nt: TGTGCTAGTGCCAAAGGGGGCTCTGGAAACACCATATATTTT

j_call: TRBJ2-7
d_call: .
clone_size: .
v_call: TRBV20-1
cdr3_aa: CSARDGAGSYEQYF
cdr3_nt: TGCAGTGCTAGAGATGGGGCTGGCTCCTACGAGCAGTACTTC

j_call: TRBJ2-5
d_call: TRBD2
clone_size: many
v_call: TRBV12-3/TRBV12-4
cdr3_aa: CASSVGLAGGGHSETQYF
cdr3_nt: TGTGCCAGCAGTGTAGGACTAGCGGGAGGGGGGCACAGCGAGACCCAGTACTTC

j_call: TRBJ1-6
d_call: .
clone_size: many
v_call: TRBV28
cdr3_aa: CASSSPGGGRHSPLHF
cdr3_nt: TGTGCCAGCAGCTCCCCGGGTGGGGGGCGCCATTCACCCCTCCACTTT

j_call: TRBJ1-1
d_call: .
clone_size: many
v_call: TRBV6-2/TRBV6-3
cdr3_aa: CASRTKRTEAFF
cdr3_nt: TGTGCCAGCAGGACTAAGCGCACTGAAGCTTTCTTT

j_call: TRBJ2-2
d_call: .
clone_size: .
v_call: TRBV7-2
cdr3_aa: CASSQALGYTGELFF
cdr3_nt: TGTGCCAGCAGCCAAGCCCTTGGGTACACCGGGGAGCTGTTTTTT

j_call: TRBJ2-2
d_call: .
clone_size: .
v_call: TRBV5-1
cdr3_aa: CASSFQGGGTGELFF
cdr3_nt: TGCGCCAGCAGCTTTCAGGGCGGAGGAACCGGGGAGCTGTTTTTT

j_call: TRBJ2-7
d_call: TRBD1
clone_size: few
v_call: TRBV24-1
cdr3_aa: CATSDSGGSYEQYF
cdr3_nt: TGTGCCACCAGTGATTCAGGGGGCTCCTACGAGCAGTACTTC

j_call: TRBJ1-1
d_call: .
clone_size: .
v_call: TRBV15
cdr3_aa: CATSRESTMNTEAFF
cdr3_nt: TGTGCCACCAGCCGAGAGTCGACTATGAACACTGAAGCTTTCTTT

j_call: TRBJ2-3
d_call: .
clone_size: few
v_call: TRBV7-2
cdr3_aa: CASSPGRSTDTQYF
cdr3_nt: TGTGCCAGCTCCCCGGGACGAAGTACAGATACGCAGTATTTT

j_call: TRBJ2-7
d_call: .
clone_size: many
v_call: TRBV30
cdr3_aa: CAWGFIGGRAYEQYF
cdr3_nt: TGTGCCTGGGGTTTCATCGGCGGCCGTGCCTACGAGCAGTACTTC

j_call: TRBJ1-4
d_call: .
clone_size: many
v_call: TRBV20-1
cdr3_aa: CSARDWGTNEKLFF
cdr3_nt: TGCAGTGCTAGAGATTGGGGCACTAATGAAAAACTGTTTTTT

j_call: TRBJ1-2
d_call: TRBD1
clone_size: many
v_call: TRBV11-2
cdr3_aa: CASSLGSQGGYGYTF
cdr3_nt: TGTGCCAGCAGCTTAGGGTCTCAGGGGGGGTATGGCTACACCTTC

j_call: TRBJ2-7
d_call: TRBD2
clone_size: many
v_call: TRBV6-5
cdr3_aa: CASSYSFPFSGSSYEQYF
cdr3_nt: TGTGCCAGCAGTTACTCGTTCCCGTTTAGCGGGAGCTCCTACGAGCAGTACTTC

j_call: TRBJ2-7
d_call: TRBD1
clone_size: .
v_call: TRBV19
cdr3_aa: CASSTPRDRYYEQYF
cdr3_nt: TGTGCCAGTAGTACCCCCCGGGACAGATACTACGAGCAGTACTTC

j_call: TRBJ2-5
d_call: TRBD2
clone_size: few
v_call: TRBV12-3/TRBV12-4
cdr3_aa: CASSRTSGRAGETQYF
cdr3_nt: TGTGCCAGCAGTCGAACTAGCGGGAGGGCTGGAGAGACCCAGTACTTC

j_call: TRBJ2-5
d_call: .
clone_size: few
v_call: TRBV24-1
cdr3_aa: CATGQGETQYF
cdr3_nt: TGTGCCACCGGCCAGGGAGAGACCCAGTACTTC

j_call: TRBJ2-7
d_call: TRBD2
clone_size: .
v_call: TRBV7-2
cdr3_aa: CASSPSRDYSYEQYF
cdr3_nt: TGTGCCAGCAGCCCATCTCGGGACTACTCCTACGAGCAGTACTTC

j_call: TRBJ2-5
d_call: .
clone_size: few
v_call: TRBV18
cdr3_aa: CASSGGIQETQYF
cdr3_nt: TGTGCCAGCTCTGGGGGGATCCAAGAGACCCAGTACTTC

j_call: TRBJ2-5
d_call: .
clone_size: .
v_call: TRBV4-1
cdr3_aa: CASSQGWDIQETQYF
cdr3_nt: TGCGCCAGCAGCCAAGGGTGGGACATACAAGAGACCCAGTACTTC

j_call: TRBJ2-7
d_call: .
clone_size: many
v_call: TRBV14
cdr3_aa: CASSHDSVYEQYF
cdr3_nt: TGTGCCAGCAGCCATGATAGCGTCTACGAGCAGTACTTC

j_call: TRBJ1-3
d_call: .
clone_size: few
v_call: TRBV30
cdr3_aa: CAWSRGTDASGNTIYF
cdr3_nt: TGTGCCTGGAGTAGAGGGACGGATGCCTCTGGAAACACCATATATTTT

j_call: TRBJ2-1
d_call: TRBD2
clone_size: .
v_call: TRBV6-1
cdr3_aa: CASQFYRKAGGRNEQFF
cdr3_nt: TGTGCCAGCCAGTTTTACCGGAAGGCGGGGGGCAGGAATGAGCAGTTCTTC

j_call: TRBJ2-5
d_call: TRBD2
clone_size: many
v_call: TRBV11-2
cdr3_aa: CASSGGVETQYF
cdr3_nt: TGTGCCAGCTCGGGGGGTGTGGAGACCCAGTACTTC